Below, 22 T cell receptor beta chains from the same sample are listed, as sequenced in a study of T cell responses to AZD1222 COVID-19 vaccine. Sequenced by immunoSEQ multiplex PCR; TCRdb stores in-frame clones only, minus some. Altogether approximately 110,000 clones are present, approximately 86% being singletons, with the ten largest covering 5% to 5.5%. The sample was peripheral blood, taken on day 0 of AZD1222 vaccination. Receptors originate from an adult in good health.

This clone was detected only a few times. The rearrangement links TRBV3-1 (or the pseudogene TRBV3-2) to TRBJ2-2; D gene ambiguous. V was shortened by 8 bases and J by 7 bases, with 17 bases between the two germline ends. This CDR3 spans 14 amino acids. Germline V gene lookup returns CDR1 LGHDT and CDR2 YNNKEL (reference sequence). CDR3 protein: CASGNRVLDGELFF. The CDR3 DNA follows: TGTGCCAGCGGAAACCGGGTGTTGGACGGGGAGCTGTTTTTT.

This chain links TRBV5-1 with TRBJ1-3; D perhaps matches TRBD1 (5 bases). The CDR3 sequence is 15 residues long. Trimming took 4 bases from V and 3 from J, leaving 14 bases between them. Per germline, CDR1 SGHRS and CDR2 YFSETQ. CDR3 nucleotides: TGCGCCAGCAGCGAATCAGCAGGGTATGGAAACACCATATATTTT. Its protein product is CASSESAGYGNTIYF.

This chain connects TRBV11-1 to TRBJ2-7; 9 bases are a match to TRBD1. The CDR3 contains 16 residues. V shed 1 base and J 4 bases; nucleotides not matched to a gene: 8. Germline V gene sequence: CDR1 SGHAT, CDR2 FQDESV (reference sequence). CDR3 region: CASSLVETGGFYEQYF. Written as DNA, the CDR3 is TGTGCCAGCAGCTTAGTGGAGACAGGGGGATTTTACGAGCAGTACTTC. Using reference TRBV11-1 and TRBJ2-7 for the parts outside the CDR3, the full variable domain is EAEVAQSPRYKITEKSQAVAFWCDPISGHATLYWYRQILGQGPELLVQFQDESVVDDSQLPKDRFSAERLKGVDSTLKIQPAELGDSAMYLCASSLVETGGFYEQYFGPGTRLTVT.

The genes are TRBV11-2 and TRBJ2-6; the D gene is possibly TRBD2 (6 bases). The germline gives CDR1 SGHAT, CDR2 FQNNGV. V shed 5 bases and J shed 4 bases, with 24 bases lying between them. The CDR3 has 19 residues. The CDR3 nucleotides are TGTGCCAGCAGCCAATTCAGGGAGGTCCTACAGGCAGGGGCCAACGTCCTGACTTTC. Translated, it gives CASSQFREVLQAGANVLTF.

V and J are TRBV5-6 and TRBJ1-1, with D uncertain. The length of the CDR3 is 15 residues. Germline-derived CDR1 and CDR2 are SGHDT and YYEEEE. V was cut by 0 bases and J by 2 bases, with 11 bases left in between. CDR3 in amino acids: CASSLAGSENTEAFF. The CDR3 DNA is TGTGCCAGCAGCTTGGCGGGCTCCGAAAACACTGAAGCTTTCTTT.

This chain connects TRBV19 to TRBJ1-1; 9 positions match TRBD1. V lost 7 bases, J lost 4 bases, and 16 bases stayed unmatched. Germline V gene sequence: CDR1 LNHDA, CDR2 SQIVND (reference sequence). The CDR3 consists of 17 residues. The CDR3 is CASTNTGQGILGTEAFF. CDR3 coding DNA: TGTGCCAGTACTAATACCGGACAGGGGATATTGGGCACTGAAGCTTTCTTT.

This chain links TRBV7-2 with TRBJ1-2; 9 nucleotides align to TRBD1. Germline V gene sequence: CDR1 SGHTA, CDR2 FQGNSA. The V and J ends lost 3 bases and 5 bases, in that order; junction bases with no gene match: 4. The CDR3 is made up of 14 amino acids. The CDR3 loop is CASSLEQGAYGYTF. As DNA, the CDR3 is TGTGCCAGCAGCTTGGAACAGGGGGCGTATGGCTACACCTTC.

The chain links TRBV13 to TRBJ2-7, with 9 bases lining up with TRBD1. This CDR3 spans 16 amino acids. V shed 0 bases, J shed 5 bases, and the junction held 8 bases outside the gene matches. Looked up from germline, CDR1 is PRHDT and CDR2 is FYEKMQ (reference sequence). The CDR3 DNA reads TGTGCCAGCAGCTTAGGCCCCGGGACAGGGTACAACGAGCAGTACTTC. This translates into CASSLGPGTGYNEQYF.

This chain joins TRBV24-1 and TRBJ2-2, with D perhaps being TRBD1 or TRBD2 (6 bases each). Germline-derived CDR1 and CDR2 are KGHDR and SFDVKD. V lost 0 bases and J lost 0, with 10 bases in between. CDR3 length equals 17 residues. The CDR3 here is CATSDLSGGPNTGELFF. The CDR3 DNA is TGTGCCACCAGTGATTTGAGTGGGGGGCCGAACACCGGGGAGCTGTTTTTT.

This chain links TRBV25-1 with TRBJ1-4; tentatively, D is TRBD1 (5 bases). Germline loops: CDR1 MGHDK, CDR2 SYGVNS. The CDR3 contains 14 residues. V was clipped by 5 bases and J by 2 bases, with 9 bases between them. The CDR3 nucleotides are TGTGCCAGCAGTTTCCAGGGCACTAATGAAAAACTGTTTTTT. It specifies CASSFQGTNEKLFF.

As for this clone: The sample has other DNA sequences that encode this CDR3 too. CDR3 DNA: TGTGCCAGCAGTGAGGGCCGCAGCAATCAGCCCCAGCATTTT. Translation: CASSEGRSNQPQHF. The genes are TRBV2 and TRBJ1-5; the D is unclear. Looked up from germline, CDR1 is SNHLY and CDR2 is FYNNEI. With 3 bases removed from V and 1 base from J, the gap between germline ends came to 7 bases. The CDR3 has 14 residues. The variable domain in full, with the rest retrieved from reference TRBV2 and TRBJ1-5, is EPEVTQTPSHQVTQMGQEVILRCVPISNHLYFYWYRQILGQKVEFLVSFYNNEISEKSEIFDDQFSVERPDGSNFTLKIRSTKLEDSAMYFCASSEGRSNQPQHFGDGTRLSIL.

This chain's CDR3 is CASSQILGGNSPLHF. The CDR3 nucleotides read TGTGCCAGCAGCCAGATTTTAGGCGGGAATTCACCCCTCCACTTT. The gene calls are TRBV6-5 and TRBJ1-6; D call uncertain. The germline V gene has CDR1 MNHEY and CDR2 SVGAGI. Trimming pared 6 bases from V and 7 bases from J, leaving 16 bases between. The CDR3 spans 15 residues.

The V gene is TRBV5-1, the J gene TRBJ1-4; D unresolved. This CDR3 is 15 amino acids long. V was pared by 7 bases and J by 4 bases, with 17 bases between. Germline values: CDR1 SGHRS, CDR2 YFSETQ. CDR3 in DNA: TGCGCCAGCCACTCCCAACCGGCCGATAATGAAAAACTGTTTTTT. Translated, it gives CASHSQPADNEKLFF.

In nucleotides, the CDR3 is TGTGCCAGCAGCGTTGCACCGGGACAGGGCGACACCGGGGAGCTGTTTTTT. This gives the protein CASSVAPGQGDTGELFF. V and J are TRBV9 and TRBJ2-2; 9 nucleotides agree with TRBD1. With V trimmed by 2 bases and J by 3 bases, 8 bases remained unmatched. The length of the CDR3 is 17 residues. Germline loops: CDR1 SGDLS, CDR2 YYNGEE.

The rearrangement uses TRBV4-3 and TRBJ1-2; 7 nucleotides agree with TRBD1. V was pared by 1 base and J by 6 bases, with 8 bases of the junction left unmatched. This CDR3 has 15 amino acids. Germline V lookup: CDR1 LGHNA, CDR2 YSLEER. The CDR3 bases are TGCGCCAGCAGCCAAGCAGGACAGGTATTCGATGGCTACACCTTC. It yields the protein CASSQAGQVFDGYTF.

This clone was picked up one time. The chain combines TRBV24-1 with TRBJ2-1; 11 nucleotides line up with TRBD2. Germline V gene data show CDR1 as KGHDR and CDR2 as SFDVKD. Trimming cost V 5 bases and J 7 bases; bases outside gene matches: 6. The length of the CDR3 is 15 residues. The CDR3, as DNA: TGTGCCACCAGTGTAGCGGGAGGGAGGGGTAATGAGCAGTTCTTC. Its translation is CATSVAGGRGNEQFF.

This chain uses TRBV28 with TRBJ2-7; TRBD2 matches at 9 bases. Germline V gene data show CDR1 as MDHEN and CDR2 as SYDVKM. This CDR3 is 16 amino acids long. Germline trimming cut 7 bases from V and 7 bases from J; bases unmatched to any gene: 17. The CDR3: CASTLISGRSQGEQYF. In nucleotides, the CDR3 is TGTGCCAGCACCCTCATCAGCGGGAGGTCCCAGGGGGAGCAGTACTTC.

This clone was seen just once. The chain employs TRBV28 and TRBJ2-4; D is ambiguous. With 3 bases removed from V and 8 bases from J, the gap between germline ends came to 5 bases. The CDR3 sequence is 11 residues long. From germline, CDR1 is MDHEN and CDR2 SYDVKM. The CDR3 DNA is TGTGCCAGCAGTTTTGGGGACATTCAGTACTTC. Its translation: CASSFGDIQYF.

This sequence joins TRBV6-4 and TRBJ2-1; TRBD2 is a possible D gene (6 bases). The V gene lost 5 bases and the J gene lost 4 bases, with 18 bases spanning the gap. The CDR3 runs to 16 residues. Germline CDR1 MRHNA, CDR2 SNTAGT. The CDR3 loop reads CASSKGGGVFYNEQFF. CDR3 DNA sequence: TGTGCCAGCAGTAAGGGCGGCGGGGTGTTTTACAATGAGCAGTTCTTC.

A single count supports this clone. The DNA for the CDR3 is TGTGCCAGCAGTGAAGCGACACAGGGTGAAAAACTGTTTTTT. Amino acids: CASSEATQGEKLFF. The chain has TRBV2 and TRBJ1-4; TRBD1 might be the D (6 bases). CDR1 and CDR2 (germline): SNHLY, FYNNEI. There are 14 residues in the CDR3. Between the trimmed V and J ends, which lost 0 bases and 7 bases, there was a span of 9 bases. Complete variable domain (other parts from reference TRBV2 and TRBJ1-4): EPEVTQTPSHQVTQMGQEVILRCVPISNHLYFYWYRQILGQKVEFLVSFYNNEISEKSEIFDDQFSVERPDGSNFTLKIRSTKLEDSAMYFCASSEATQGEKLFFGSGTQLSVL.

On this clone itself: The missing conserved phenylalanine or tryptophan at the end of this CDR3 makes a read error likely. The DNA is omitted, as the CDR3 cannot be located on it reliably, and the CDR3 follows TCRdb's listing. This rearrangement joins TRBV2 to TRBJ1-2. The CDR3 totals 10 residues, both ends included. Germline CDR1 is SNHLY and CDR2 is FYNNEI. The CDR3 is CASSMGTSSL.

This sequence joins TRBV7-3 and TRBJ1-6, with unresolved D. The CDR3 runs to 14 residues. V was shortened by 0 bases and J by 10 bases, with 10 bases between the two germline ends. The germline gives CDR1 SGHTA, CDR2 FQGTGA. The CDR3 sequence is CASSLTHGYSPLHF. The DNA of the CDR3 is TGTGCCAGCAGCTTAACCCACGGCTACTCACCCCTCCACTTT.